Below are 26 T cell receptor beta chains sequenced from a single sample in a study of monozygotic twins with inflammatory bowel disease. TCRdb processed the 5' RACE reads again and assigns one entry to each CDR3 protein, with no DNA. The repertoire table contains around 150,000 distinct CDR3 sequences. Sequenced sample: blood. These receptors were obtained from a human donor with ulcerative colitis or Crohn's disease, or a healthy co-twin of an affected twin (not recorded which).

The V and J genes are TRBV7-2 and TRBJ2-7; the D call from TCRdb, TRBD2, cannot be confirmed without DNA. CDR3 length equals 13 residues. From germline, CDR1 is SGHTA and CDR2 FQGNSA. CDR3: CASSSTPTYEQYF.

The rearrangement links TRBV7-8 to TRBJ1-3; with no DNA, the TCRdb D assignment of TRBD1 cannot be verified. Germline V gives CDR1 SGHVS, CDR2 FQNEAQ. The CDR3 runs to 15 residues. This chain's CDR3 is CASRPRGQSGNTIYF.

The V and J genes are TRBV21-1 and TRBJ1-1. TRBV21-1 constitutes a pseudogene. This CDR3 has 15 amino acids. The CDR3 spells CASSKGAELITEAFF.

This chain joins TRBV20-1 and TRBJ2-3; the D call from TCRdb, TRBD1, cannot be confirmed without DNA. Germline V lookup: CDR1 DFQATT, CDR2 SNEGSKA (reference sequence). This CDR3 is 17 amino acids long. CDR3 loop: CSAPGQEGTGRGDTQYF.

The CDR3 protein is CASSIGVGNYGYTF. V usage is TRBV9 and J usage is TRBJ1-2. The CDR3 contains 14 residues. Germline lookup yields CDR1 SGDLS and CDR2 YYNGEE.

This chain uses TRBV12-3 or TRBV12-4 with TRBJ2-1. There are 13 residues in the CDR3. The CDR3 region is CASSLARTNEQFF.

CDR3 protein: CASSTDRGTDTQYF. The chain recombines TRBV5-4 with TRBJ2-3; the D call from TCRdb, TRBD1, cannot be confirmed without DNA. The CDR3 consists of 14 residues. The germline gives CDR1 SGHNT, CDR2 YYREEE (reference sequence).

This rearrangement joins TRBV18 to TRBJ1-2; checking the TCRdb D call of TRBD1 is not possible without DNA. CDR1 and CDR2 from the germline V gene are KGHSH and LQKENI. The CDR3 is made up of 15 amino acids. The CDR3 here is CASSPQQAVRGGYTF.

V and J are TRBV18 and TRBJ1-2. This CDR3 has 12 amino acids. Germline CDR1 is KGHSH and CDR2 is LQKENI. Here the CDR3 reads CASSPGMDGYTF.

The V and J genes are TRBV20-1 and TRBJ2-5; TCRdb lists TRBD1, though no DNA is available to test this call. Per the germline V gene, CDR1 is DFQATT and CDR2 is SNEGSKA (reference sequence). This CDR3 is 15 amino acids long. The CDR3: CSATNRQTGQETQYF.

The V gene is TRBV7-9, the J gene TRBJ2-1; no DNA is available, so the TRBD2 call from TCRdb remains unchecked. This CDR3 has 16 residues. Germline V gives CDR1 SEHNR, CDR2 FQNEAQ (reference sequence). The CDR3 is CASRGDGTSRNNEQFF. The whole variable domain, remainder taken from reference TRBV7-9 and TRBJ2-1, is DTGVSQNPRHKITKRGQNVTFRCDPISEHNRLYWYRQTLGQGPEFLTYFQNEAQLEKSRLLSDRFSAERPKGSFSTLEIQRTEQGDSAMYLCASRGDGTSRNNEQFFGPGTRLTVL.

The chain has TRBV27 and TRBJ2-3; no DNA is available, so the TRBD2 call from TCRdb remains unchecked. The CDR3 is made up of 14 amino acids. From germline, CDR1 is MNHEY and CDR2 SMNVEV (reference sequence). CDR3 sequence reads: CASYSRGGTDTQYF.

The chain joins TRBV4-2 to TRBJ1-2. Germline assignment: CDR1 LGHNA and CDR2 YNFKEQ. This CDR3 spans 15 amino acids. The CDR3 sequence is CASSQGPPDYYGYTF.

This chain joins TRBV5-1 and TRBJ2-7; absent DNA, TCRdb's TRBD1 call cannot be checked. Germline V lookup: CDR1 SGHRS, CDR2 YFSETQ. The CDR3 length is 16 residues. This chain's CDR3 is CASSSTSAAGIYEQYF.

This chain connects TRBV11-2 to TRBJ2-7; TCRdb outputs TRBD1, but without DNA this stays unchecked. Germline assignment: CDR1 SGHAT and CDR2 FQNNGV. The CDR3 consists of 18 residues. CDR3 amino acids: CASSLGPPGQGAGYEQYF.

The rearrangement uses TRBV20-1 and TRBJ1-1; TCRdb lists TRBD1, though no DNA is available to test this call. This CDR3 is built from 13 residues. Germline CDR1 and CDR2: DFQATT and SNEGSKA (reference sequence). The CDR3: CSAVGTGNTEAFF.

This chain uses TRBV20-1 with TRBJ1-1; there is no DNA to check the TCRdb D call of TRBD1. In germline, CDR1 is DFQATT, CDR2 SNEGSKA (reference sequence). The CDR3 spans 13 residues. This CDR3 reads CSAIDRVNTEAFF.

The gene calls are TRBV5-1 and TRBJ1-1; TCRdb indicates TRBD1, and absent DNA this call remains unverified. Germline CDR1 is SGHRS and CDR2 is YFSETQ. This CDR3 region has 14 residues. The CDR3 sequence: CASSLQGGWTEAFF.

The chain uses TRBV12-3 or TRBV12-4 and TRBJ1-2; the TCRdb call, TRBD1, lacks DNA for checking. CDR3 length equals 13 residues. CDR3: CASSFTGYYGYTF.

This chain uses TRBV7-8 with TRBJ2-1; the TRBD2 assignment by TCRdb is unverifiable without DNA. This CDR3 comprises 15 residues. Germline CDR1 is SGHVS and CDR2 is FQNEAQ. The CDR3 spells CASSLVNLAGNEQFF.

The chain links TRBV28 to TRBJ2-5; the TCRdb call, TRBD2, lacks DNA for checking. Germline-derived CDR1 and CDR2 are MDHEN and SYDVKM. CDR3 length: 18 amino acids. CDR3 region: CASTGEGGSAFFQETQYF.

V is TRBV28 and J is TRBJ1-5; TCRdb gives TRBD1 as the D gene, but with no DNA this cannot be confirmed. CDR3 length equals 16 residues. The germline V gene encodes CDR1 MDHEN and CDR2 SYDVKM. The CDR3 loop is CASSFTRTGGIMPQHF.

This sequence joins TRBV20-1 and TRBJ2-5; checking the TCRdb D call of TRBD2 is not possible without DNA. The length of the CDR3 is 14 residues. The germline V gene encodes CDR1 DFQATT and CDR2 SNEGSKA (reference sequence). The CDR3 region is CSAAGLGSQETQYF.

The rearrangement uses TRBV10-3 and TRBJ2-5; TCRdb designates TRBD2, a call that cannot be tested without DNA. Germline values: CDR1 ENHRY, CDR2 SYGVKD. The CDR3 spans 17 residues. CDR3 sequence reads: CAISEPTSGRVQETQYF.

This chain uses TRBV7-2 with TRBJ1-1. The germline V gene has CDR1 SGHTA and CDR2 FQGNSA. The CDR3 length is 14 residues. Here the CDR3 reads CASSLRARTSEAFF.

V and J are TRBV7-9 and TRBJ2-1; TCRdb designates TRBD1, a call that cannot be tested without DNA. Germline V gene data show CDR1 as SEHNR and CDR2 as FQNEAQ (reference sequence). This CDR3 has 16 amino acids. CDR3 sequence: CASSRPPGTEYNEQFF.